These 30 T cell receptor beta chains share one sample of origin, sequenced in a study of breast tumors, draining lymph nodes, adjacent tissues. Breast cancer patients provided tissue from their axillary draining lymph nodes. TCRdb called the multiplex PCR reads again in MiXCR, with one record for every CDR3 protein. The table shows roughly 80,000 distinct CDR3 sequences, with roughly a fifth occurring only once. The sample was axillary lymph node tissue. The receptors here all came from a female donor with breast cancer. Some clones in this sample may be carry-over from other donors' samples.

In this sample, this clonotype turned up many times. The rearrangement links TRBV4-2 to TRBJ2-3; D may be TRBD1 or TRBD2 (5 bases each). CDR3 length: 14 amino acids. The ends were cut back, 1 base at V and 4 bases at J, with 9 bases in the middle. Germline V gene lookup returns CDR1 LGHNA and CDR2 YNFKEQ. The CDR3 protein is CASSQGGISDTQYF. The CDR3 nucleotides are TGTGCCAGCAGCCAAGGGGGGATTTCAGATACGCAGTATTTT.

As regards this clonotype: A much larger clonotype is one base distant, so this may be a read error. The CDR3 sequence: CASKKLYQDYGYTF. CDR3 DNA sequence: TGCGCCAGCAAAAAATTGTACCAGGACTATGGCTACACCTTC. The genes are TRBV5-1 and TRBJ1-2; D is undetermined. In germline, CDR1 is SGHRS, CDR2 YFSETQ. V lost 6 bases and J 3 bases, leaving 15 bases between the germline ends. The CDR3 covers 14 residues.

This clonotype was seen ten or more times. V gene TRBV6-6 combines with J gene TRBJ2-3; D is perhaps TRBD2 (6 bases). The germline V gene has CDR1 MNHNY and CDR2 SVGAGI (reference sequence). This CDR3 is built from 20 residues. V was pared by 0 bases and J by 0 bases, with 22 bases between. The DNA of the CDR3 is TGTGCCAGCAGTTACTCGAACTCGGCCGGGACTTCAGCTAGCACAGATACGCAGTATTTT. Its protein is CASSYSNSAGTSASTDTQYF.

Remarks on this clonotype: A much bigger clone sits one base away, suggesting this may be a read error. The chain joins TRBV5-1 to TRBJ2-5, with 14 bases identical to TRBD2. Germline V lookup: CDR1 SGHRS, CDR2 YFSETQ. The CDR3 length is 15 residues. The junction had 3 bases not matched to a gene; V was cut back by 4 bases and J by 4 bases. In DNA, the CDR3 is TGCGCCAGCAGCGGACTAGCGGGAGGCCGAGAGACCCAGTACTTC. This gives the protein CASSGLAGGRETQYF.

This chain uses TRBV5-4 with TRBJ2-4; tentatively, D is TRBD2 (6 bases). V gave up 3 bases and J gave up 0 bases, with 13 bases separating them. Germline assignment: CDR1 SGHNT and CDR2 YYREEE (reference sequence). This CDR3 is 16 amino acids long. This chain's CDR3 is CASSSPGALAKNIQYF. The DNA of the CDR3 is TGTGCCAGCAGCTCGCCGGGAGCCTTAGCCAAAAACATTCAGTACTTC. The whole variable domain, filled in from reference TRBV5-4 and TRBJ2-4, reads ETGVTQSPTHLIKTRGQQVTLRCSSQSGHNTVSWYQQALGQGPQFIFQYYREEENGRGNFPPRFSGLQFPNYSSELNVNALELDDSALYLCASSSPGALAKNIQYFGAGTRLSVL.

The chain combines TRBV5-4 with TRBJ2-7; 12 bases are shared with TRBD2. Germline CDR1 reads SGHNT; CDR2 reads YYREEE (reference sequence). V lost 4 bases to trimming and J lost 2 bases; unmatched junction nucleotides: 10. CDR3 length equals 17 residues. The CDR3 DNA follows: TGTGCCAGCAGCATGAGGCCTAGCGGGAGGGTCCCCTACGAGCAGTACTTC. Encoded protein: CASSMRPSGRVPYEQYF.

The sample holds one count of this clonotype. Just one base apart from a much larger clone, this may be a read error. This chain connects TRBV19 to TRBJ2-1, with D hard to call. The CDR3 runs 12 residues. Trimming removed 11 bases from V and 10 bases from J, with 18 bases in between. Germline lookup yields CDR1 LNHDA and CDR2 SQIVND (reference sequence). The CDR3 reads CAGVSWVREQFF. The CDR3 DNA sequence: TGTGCCGGTGTTAGTTGGGTCCGGGAGCAGTTCTTC.

This clonotype was counted ten times or more. The V and J genes are TRBV2 and TRBJ2-3; the match to TRBD2 covers 10 bases. The germline V gene has CDR1 SNHLY and CDR2 FYNNEI. This CDR3 contains 17 residues. The trim removed 3 bases at V and 0 bases at J, leaving 6 bases unmatched. CDR3: CASSETAGGPSTDTQYF. The CDR3 DNA follows: TGTGCCAGCAGTGAGACAGCGGGAGGGCCGAGCACAGATACGCAGTATTTT.

This clonotype was observed many times. V is TRBV29-1 and J is TRBJ2-2; weak D call: TRBD2 (5 bases). V lost 3 bases, J lost 2 bases, and 7 bases lay in between. The length of the CDR3 is 13 residues. The germline V gene has CDR1 SQVTM and CDR2 ANQGSEA. The CDR3 DNA reads TGCAGCGTTGAGCGGGCCAACACCGGGGAGCTGTTTTTT. It is translated as CSVERANTGELFF.

This clonotype was detected many times. The V and J genes are TRBV19 and TRBJ1-2; 7 bases are shared with TRBD1. The CDR3 has 15 residues. Trimming at V came to 5 bases and at J to 7 bases, leaving 13 bases not matched to a gene. Looked up from germline, CDR1 is LNHDA and CDR2 is SQIVND (reference sequence). The CDR3 coding sequence is TGTGCCAGTAGTGACTACGTCGGGACAGATTCTGGCTACACCTTC. Encoded protein: CASSDYVGTDSGYTF.

This clonotype was counted many times. V is TRBV7-2 and J is TRBJ2-1; D may be TRBD2 (6 bases). The germline V gene has CDR1 SGHTA and CDR2 FQGNSA. The CDR3 sequence is 15 residues long. The V end was cut by 1 base, the J end by 2 bases, with 9 bases between. CDR3 residues: CASSLDRGTYNEQFF. The CDR3 region has the DNA TGTGCCAGCAGCTTAGACCGGGGGACCTACAATGAGCAGTTCTTC.

This clonotype came up many times. For the CDR3, the DNA is TGTGCCACCAGTGATTCGAAGACCCAGTACTTC. This gives the protein CATSDSKTQYF. The V call is TRBV24-1, the J call TRBJ2-5; D call uncertain. The CDR3 has 11 amino acids. Trimming left V 2 bases short and J 6 bases short, with 3 bases between. Germline V gene lookup returns CDR1 KGHDR and CDR2 SFDVKD.

As to this clonotype: This could be a read error, since a much larger clone is one nucleotide away. The chain combines TRBV7-9 with TRBJ2-7; either TRBD1 or TRBD2 may supply D (7 bases each). This CDR3 is built from 16 residues. Germline V gives CDR1 SEHNR, CDR2 FQNEAQ (reference sequence). The CDR3 coding sequence is TGTGCCTGCAGCTTCCCGCAGGGGGAGGGTTCCTACGAGCAGTACTTC. Encoded protein: CACSFPQGEGSYEQYF.

The sample holds many counts of this clonotype. This sequence joins TRBV20-1 and TRBJ2-7, with 7 nucleotides matching TRBD1. Germline V gene data show CDR1 as DFQATT and CDR2 as SNEGSKA (reference sequence). The CDR3 is 11 amino acids. The CDR3 sequence: CIPGTAYEQYF. CDR3 coding DNA: TGCATCCCTGGGACAGCCTACGAGCAGTACTTC.

This clonotype was seen ten or more times. The V gene is TRBV30, the J gene TRBJ2-7, with TRBD2 identical over 8 bases. With V trimmed by 6 bases and J by 4 bases, 5 bases remained unmatched. CDR1 is GTSNPN, CDR2 SVGIG, per germline (reference sequence). The CDR3 has 12 amino acids. The CDR3 is CACKTGGYEQYF. CDR3 nucleotides: TGTGCCTGCAAAACGGGGGGGTACGAGCAGTACTTC.

At least ten counts were recorded for this clonotype. The rearrangement joins TRBV20-1 to TRBJ2-3, with 8 nucleotides matching TRBD2. V lost 5 bases and J lost 2; bases outside the gene matches: 15. In germline, CDR1 is DFQATT, CDR2 SNEGSKA (reference sequence). The CDR3 totals 17 residues. Written as DNA, the CDR3 is TGCAGTGCTCCCCTCCATCTACTAGCGGCATACACAGATACGCAGTATTTT. Encoded protein: CSAPLHLLAAYTDTQYF.

This clonotype was seen repeatedly, ten times or more. V is TRBV6-2 or TRBV6-3 and J is TRBJ2-5, with D uncertain. Trimming removed 4 bases from V and 4 bases from J, with 10 bases in between. Looked up from germline, CDR1 is MNHEY and CDR2 is SVGEGT. CDR3 size: 13 residues. This chain's CDR3 is CASSSNSVETQYF. In DNA form, the CDR3 reads TGTGCCAGCAGTTCCAATTCGGTAGAGACCCAGTACTTC.

Many counts were recorded for this clonotype. The chain couples TRBV24-1 to TRBJ2-1; perhaps D is TRBD1 or TRBD2 (6 bases each). Germline V gene lookup returns CDR1 KGHDR and CDR2 SFDVKD. The V and J ends lost 5 bases and 7 bases respectively, with 11 bases between them. This CDR3 region has 13 residues. Here the CDR3 reads CATSGPGANEQFF. The CDR3 bases are TGTGCCACCAGTGGTCCGGGGGCGAATGAGCAGTTCTTC.

This clonotype was counted at least ten times. The V gene is TRBV7-2, the J gene TRBJ2-1, with TRBD2 matching over 9 bases. The germline V gene encodes CDR1 SGHTA and CDR2 FQGNSA. Unmatched junction bases numbered 3, after V lost 3 bases and J lost 0 bases. The CDR3 spans 16 residues. Written as DNA, the CDR3 is TGTGCCAGCAGCTTTGGCGGGAGGGCCTCCTACAATGAGCAGTTCTTC. Amino acid sequence: CASSFGGRASYNEQFF.

This chain links TRBV3-1 with TRBJ2-1; the match to TRBD2 covers 14 bases. The V segment lost 3 bases and the J segment 9 bases; nucleotides outside the gene matches: 1. Germline CDR1 and CDR2: LGHDT and YNNKEL (reference sequence). The CDR3 consists of 14 residues. In DNA, the CDR3 is TGTGCCAGCAGCCACGGGACTAGCGGGAGTGAGCAGTTCTTC. Translation gives CASSHGTSGSEQFF.

This clonotype was observed many times. CDR3 sequence: CSAPGGTTGEKLFF. Written as DNA, the CDR3 is TGCAGTGCTCCCGGTGGGACGACGGGTGAAAAACTGTTTTTT. The V and J genes are TRBV20-1 and TRBJ1-4; D is perhaps TRBD1 (5 bases). With 5 bases removed from V and 7 bases from J, the gap between germline ends came to 17 bases. Germline values: CDR1 DFQATT, CDR2 SNEGSKA (reference sequence). The CDR3 loop spans 14 amino acids.

This clonotype was recorded at least ten times. The CDR3 is CASSLRGGRGETQYF. The CDR3 DNA reads as TGTGCCAGCAGCTTACGGGGGGGCCGGGGAGAGACCCAGTACTTC. The V gene is TRBV9, the J gene TRBJ2-5; 8 positions agree with TRBD2. The CDR3 has 15 residues. Trimming at V came to 4 bases and at J to 4 bases, leaving 9 bases not matched to a gene. Germline CDR1 reads SGDLS; CDR2 reads YYNGEE.

This clonotype was detected many times. The chain couples TRBV6-2 or TRBV6-3 to TRBJ2-3; no reliable D call. The CDR3 has 10 residues. Germline V lookup: CDR1 MNHEY, CDR2 SVGEGT. The ends were cut back, 8 bases at V and 7 bases at J, with 7 bases in the middle. CDR3 amino acids: CASGYNTQYF. DNA for the CDR3: TGTGCCAGCGGATACAATACGCAGTATTTT.

This clonotype appeared many times. The chain combines TRBV3-1 with TRBJ1-2; weak D call: TRBD1 (5 bases). The ends were cut back, 2 bases at V and 6 bases at J, with 10 bases in the middle. CDR1 is LGHDT, CDR2 YNNKEL, per germline (reference sequence). The CDR3 spans 13 residues. The CDR3 spells CASSQSGIHGYTF. CDR3 in DNA: TGTGCCAGCAGCCAATCAGGGATTCATGGCTACACCTTC.

This clonotype was counted many times. J is TRBJ2-2 and V is TRBV2, with a tentative D call TRBD2 (6 bases). Trimming shortened V by 5 bases and J by 6 bases, and 10 bases separated the two germline ends. Looked up from germline, CDR1 is SNHLY and CDR2 is FYNNEI. CDR3 length: 13 amino acids. This chain's CDR3 is CASSLSGAGELFF. The DNA for the CDR3 is TGTGCCAGCAGTCTTAGCGGCGCCGGGGAGCTGTTTTTT.

The chain couples TRBV19 to TRBJ1-1; no clear D gene. Looked up from germline, CDR1 is LNHDA and CDR2 is SQIVND (reference sequence). Trimming shortened V by 5 bases and J by 2 bases, and 12 bases separated the two germline ends. The length of the CDR3 is 14 residues. This chain's CDR3 is CASSFREANTEAFF. CDR3 nucleotides: TGTGCCAGTAGTTTTAGGGAGGCCAACACTGAAGCTTTCTTT.

This clonotype was counted at least ten times. The chain carries TRBV20-1 and TRBJ2-1; 7 bases are shared with TRBD2. The germline gives CDR1 DFQATT, CDR2 SNEGSKA (reference sequence). Losses at the gene ends were 0 bases for V and 6 bases for J; bases not matched to a gene: 8. The CDR3 extends over 15 amino acids. CDR3 bases: TGCAGTGCTAGAGAGCGCGGGAGCTTTGGCAATGAGCAGTTCTTC. Its translation is CSARERGSFGNEQFF.

In its sample, this clonotype was seen many times. This rearrangement joins TRBV5-1 to TRBJ2-1, with D possibly called TRBD1 or TRBD2 (5 bases each). Trimming stripped 4 bases from V and 0 bases from J, with 11 bases between. Germline CDR1 reads SGHRS; CDR2 reads YFSETQ. The CDR3 runs to 15 residues. CDR3 sequence: CASSAGTSSYNEQFF. CDR3 bases: TGCGCCAGCAGCGCAGGGACGAGCTCCTACAATGAGCAGTTCTTC. Based on the CDR3 plus reference TRBV5-1 and TRBJ2-1, the full variable domain is KAGVTQTPRYLIKTRGQQVTLSCSPISGHRSVSWYQQTPGQGLQFLFEYFSETQRNKGNFPGRFSGRQFSNSRSEMNVSTLELGDSALYLCASSAGTSSYNEQFFGPGTRLTVL.

This clonotype was detected ten times or more. The chain uses TRBV7-9 and TRBJ2-5, with D unclear. Trimming pared 5 bases from V and 5 bases from J, leaving 3 bases between. The germline V gene encodes CDR1 SEHNR and CDR2 FQNEAQ (reference sequence). The CDR3 is made up of 10 amino acids. CDR3 residues: CASSHETQYF. The CDR3 DNA sequence: TGTGCCAGCAGCCACGAGACCCAGTACTTC.

This clonotype has ten or more counts. The rearrangement links TRBV12-3 or TRBV12-4 to TRBJ1-5; no clear D gene. The CDR3 is 13 residues long. The ends were cut back, 6 bases at V and 4 bases at J, with 10 bases in the middle. CDR3 sequence reads: CASRLDGNQPQHF. The CDR3 DNA reads TGTGCCAGCAGACTGGACGGTAATCAGCCCCAGCATTTT.